The TCR beta chain under discussion was sequenced for a study of cytomegalovirus exposure and HLA in healthy donors. The overall study: In a later analysis, it was reported that the 120 validation repertoires had been produced on the same platform as the 700 or so repertoires belonging to the first cohort.

The CDR3 is 12 amino acids. V lost 7 bases to trimming and J lost 5 bases, with 10 bases between them. CDR1 is SNHLY, CDR2 FYNNEI, per germline. General study findings and limits: Testing in vitro showed three CMV-associated chains specific for CMV antigens. Altogether, 150 to 200 TCR beta chains were recorded as cytomegalovirus-associated. The tendency of first-cohort TCR clusters to co-occur in the 130 or so validation repertoires was identified by a subsequent analysis.

Profiled with immunoSEQ multiplex PCR; TCRdb holds only in-frame clones, not every one. The sample holds some 110,000 clones, 86% seen once. Comment on this clone: Its antigen is not known.

This TCR was sampled from a man younger than 30 in good health and CMV-seronegative. Sequencing used PBMCs. The chain combines TRBV2 with TRBJ2-3, with D possibly matching TRBD1 (6 bases). CDR3 nucleotides: TGTGCCAGCACCCAGGACAGAGATACGCAGTATTTT. It specifies CASTQDRDTQYF.